Below, one T cell receptor beta chain is given with its context. Clones were read by immunoSEQ multiplex PCR, and TCRdb kept only the in-frame ones, dropping some. The sample consists of 70,000 to 90,000 clones, 88% of them appearing once. The data were obtained in a study of blood T cell repertoires in COVID-19. V dropped 8 bases and J dropped 1 base, with 13 bases sitting between them. The length of the CDR3 is 14 residues. Germline V gives CDR1 SNHLY, CDR2 FYNNEI. This clonotype was sampled from a man aged 50 to 59 with acute or convalescent COVID-19. Input material: peripheral blood. The chain combines TRBV2 with TRBJ2-3, with D unresolved. CDR3 residues: CASLRVFGTDTQYF. Written as DNA, the CDR3 is TGTGCCAGCCTTCGGGTGTTCGGCACAGATACGCAGTATTTT.